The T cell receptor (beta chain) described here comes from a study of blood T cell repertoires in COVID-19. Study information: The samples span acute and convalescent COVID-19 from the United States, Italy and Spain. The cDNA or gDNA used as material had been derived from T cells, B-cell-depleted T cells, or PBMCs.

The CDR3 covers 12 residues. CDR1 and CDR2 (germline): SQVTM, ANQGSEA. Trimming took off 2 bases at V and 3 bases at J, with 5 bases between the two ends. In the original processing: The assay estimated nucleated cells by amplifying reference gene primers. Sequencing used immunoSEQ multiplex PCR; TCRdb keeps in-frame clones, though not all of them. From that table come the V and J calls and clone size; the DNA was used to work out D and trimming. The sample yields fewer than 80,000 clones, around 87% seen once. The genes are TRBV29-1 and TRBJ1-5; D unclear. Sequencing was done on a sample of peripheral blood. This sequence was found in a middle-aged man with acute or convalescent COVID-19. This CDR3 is CSVEQNNQPQHF. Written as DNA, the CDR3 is TGCAGCGTTGAACAGAACAATCAGCCCCAGCATTTT.